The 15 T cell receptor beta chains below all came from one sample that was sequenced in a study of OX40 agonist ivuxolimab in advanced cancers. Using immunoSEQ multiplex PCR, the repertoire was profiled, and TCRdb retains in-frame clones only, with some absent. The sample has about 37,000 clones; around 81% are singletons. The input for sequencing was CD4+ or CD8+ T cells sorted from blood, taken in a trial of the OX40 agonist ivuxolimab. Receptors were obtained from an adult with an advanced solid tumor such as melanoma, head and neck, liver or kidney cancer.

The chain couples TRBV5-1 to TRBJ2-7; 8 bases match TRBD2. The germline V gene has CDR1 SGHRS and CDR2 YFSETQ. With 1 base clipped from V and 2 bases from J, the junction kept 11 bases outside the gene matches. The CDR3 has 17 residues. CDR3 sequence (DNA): TGCGCCAGCAGCTTGTCGGGTCAGGGTAGCGGGGCCTACGAGCAGTACTTC. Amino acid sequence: CASSLSGQGSGAYEQYF. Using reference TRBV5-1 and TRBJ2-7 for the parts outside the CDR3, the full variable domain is KAGVTQTPRYLIKTRGQQVTLSCSPISGHRSVSWYQQTPGQGLQFLFEYFSETQRNKGNFPGRFSGRQFSNSRSEMNVSTLELGDSALYLCASSLSGQGSGAYEQYFGPGTRLTVT.

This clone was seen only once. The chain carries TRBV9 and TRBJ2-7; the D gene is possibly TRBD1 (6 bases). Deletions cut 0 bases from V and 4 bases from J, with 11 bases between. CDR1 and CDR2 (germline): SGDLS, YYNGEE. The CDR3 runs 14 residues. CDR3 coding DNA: TGTGCCAGCAGCGTAGGGGGACAACCTTACGAGCAGTACTTC. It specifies CASSVGGQPYEQYF.

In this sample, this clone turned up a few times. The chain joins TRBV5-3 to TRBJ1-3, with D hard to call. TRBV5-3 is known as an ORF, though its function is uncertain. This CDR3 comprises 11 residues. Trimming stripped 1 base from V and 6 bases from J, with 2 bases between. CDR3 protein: CARSLTNTIYF. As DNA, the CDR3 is TGTGCCAGAAGCTTGACAAACACCATATATTTT.

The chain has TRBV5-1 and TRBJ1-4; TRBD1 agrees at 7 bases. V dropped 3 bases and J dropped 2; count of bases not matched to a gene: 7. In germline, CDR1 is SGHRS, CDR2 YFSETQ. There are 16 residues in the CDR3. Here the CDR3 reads CASSSGSGGTNEKLFF. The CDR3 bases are TGCGCCAGCAGCTCGGGATCAGGGGGGACTAATGAAAAACTGTTTTTT.

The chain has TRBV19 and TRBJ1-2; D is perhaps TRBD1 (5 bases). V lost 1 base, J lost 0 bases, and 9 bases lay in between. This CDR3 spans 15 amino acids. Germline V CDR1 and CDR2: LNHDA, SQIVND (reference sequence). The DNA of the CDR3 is TGTGCCAGTAGTATAGGGGACCGAGCTAACTATGGCTACACCTTC. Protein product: CASSIGDRANYGYTF.

Here the CDR3 DNA reads TGTGCCAGCACGCTAGCGGGACGGGATACGCAGTATTTT. Translated: CASTLAGRDTQYF. V is TRBV6-1 and J is TRBJ2-3, with 9 positions matching TRBD2. The trim removed 7 bases at V and 6 bases at J, leaving 5 bases unmatched. Germline assignment: CDR1 MNHNS and CDR2 SASEGT. This CDR3 comprises 13 residues.

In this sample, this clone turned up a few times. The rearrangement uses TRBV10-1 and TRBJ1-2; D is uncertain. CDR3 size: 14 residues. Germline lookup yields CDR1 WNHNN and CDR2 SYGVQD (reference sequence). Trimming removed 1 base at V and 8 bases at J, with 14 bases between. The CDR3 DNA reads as TGCGCCAGCAGTGAGTATCGGGCAGGAGGAGGCTACACCTTC. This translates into CASSEYRAGGGYTF.

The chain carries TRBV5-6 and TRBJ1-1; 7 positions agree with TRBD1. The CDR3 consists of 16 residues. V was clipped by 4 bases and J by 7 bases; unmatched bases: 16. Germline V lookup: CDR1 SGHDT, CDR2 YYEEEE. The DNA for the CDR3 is TGTGCCAGCAGCGTGAGCCCCAGAGGGGGCAGGGGTGAAGCTTTCTTT. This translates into CASSVSPRGGRGEAFF.

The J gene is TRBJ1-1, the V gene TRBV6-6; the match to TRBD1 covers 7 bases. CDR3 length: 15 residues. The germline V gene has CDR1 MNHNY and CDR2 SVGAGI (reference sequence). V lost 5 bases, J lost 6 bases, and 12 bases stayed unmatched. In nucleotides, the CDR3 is TGTGCCAGCAGTAAACGGACAGGCCCCGTCTCTGAAGCTTTCTTT. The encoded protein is CASSKRTGPVSEAFF.

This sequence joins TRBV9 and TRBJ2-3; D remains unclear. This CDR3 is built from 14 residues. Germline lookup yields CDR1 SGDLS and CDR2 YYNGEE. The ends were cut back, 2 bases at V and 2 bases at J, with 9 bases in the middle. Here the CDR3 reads CASSVPVDTDTQYF. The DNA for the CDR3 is TGTGCCAGCAGCGTCCCCGTAGACACAGATACGCAGTATTTT. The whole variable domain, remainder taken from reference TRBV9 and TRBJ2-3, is DSGVTQTPKHLITATGQRVTLRCSPRSGDLSVYWYQQSLDQGLQFLIQYYNGEERAKGNILERFSAQQFPDLHSELNLSSLELGDSALYFCASSVPVDTDTQYFGPGTRLTVL.

The chain's CDR3 is CASSQGRGRTDTQYF. The CDR3 DNA reads as TGCGCCAGCAGCCAAGGGCGGGGGCGCACAGATACGCAGTATTTT. This chain links TRBV4-1 with TRBJ2-3; D is perhaps TRBD2 (7 bases). CDR3 length equals 15 residues. V was trimmed by 1 base and J by 1 base, leaving 9 bases between them. Germline V gives CDR1 MGHRA, CDR2 YSYEKL.

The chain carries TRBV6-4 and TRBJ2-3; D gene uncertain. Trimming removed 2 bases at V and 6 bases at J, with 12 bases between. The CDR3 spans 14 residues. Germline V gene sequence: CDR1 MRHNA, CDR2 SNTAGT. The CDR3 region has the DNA TGTGCCAGCAGTGACGGCAATTCCGGGGATACGCAGTATTTT. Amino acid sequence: CASSDGNSGDTQYF.

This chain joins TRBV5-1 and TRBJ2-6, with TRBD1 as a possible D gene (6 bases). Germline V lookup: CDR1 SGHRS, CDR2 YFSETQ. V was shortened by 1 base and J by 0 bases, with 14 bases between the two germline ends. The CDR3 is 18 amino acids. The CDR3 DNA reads TGCGCCAGCAGCTTGAGAGGGGGTCTAAGCTCTGGGGCCAACGTCCTGACTTTC. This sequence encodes CASSLRGGLSSGANVLTF.

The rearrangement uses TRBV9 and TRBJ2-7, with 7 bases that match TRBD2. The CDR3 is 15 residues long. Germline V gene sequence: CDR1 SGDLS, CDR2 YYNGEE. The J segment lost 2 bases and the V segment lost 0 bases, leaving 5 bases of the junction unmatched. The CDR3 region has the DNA TGTGCCAGCAGCGTAGCCAGCGGGAAAACCTACGAGCAGTACTTC. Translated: CASSVASGKTYEQYF.

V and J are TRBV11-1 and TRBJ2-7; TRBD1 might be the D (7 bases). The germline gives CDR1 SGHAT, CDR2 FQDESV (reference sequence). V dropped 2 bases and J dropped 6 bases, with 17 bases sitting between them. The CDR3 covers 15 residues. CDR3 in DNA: TGTGCCAGCAGCTTAAGGACCCAGGGGGGCCTCGAGCAGTACTTC. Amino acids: CASSLRTQGGLEQYF.